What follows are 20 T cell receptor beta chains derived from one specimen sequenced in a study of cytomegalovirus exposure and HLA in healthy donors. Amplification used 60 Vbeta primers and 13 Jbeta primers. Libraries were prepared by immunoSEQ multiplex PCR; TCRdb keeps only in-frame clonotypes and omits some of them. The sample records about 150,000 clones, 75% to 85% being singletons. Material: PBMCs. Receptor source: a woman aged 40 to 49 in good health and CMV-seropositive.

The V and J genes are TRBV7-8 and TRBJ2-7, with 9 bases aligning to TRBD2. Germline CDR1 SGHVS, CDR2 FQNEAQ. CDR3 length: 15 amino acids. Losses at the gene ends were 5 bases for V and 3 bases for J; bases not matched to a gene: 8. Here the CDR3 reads CASSVPGLAGYEQYF. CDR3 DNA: TGTGCCAGCAGCGTCCCGGGACTAGCTGGCTACGAGCAGTACTTC.

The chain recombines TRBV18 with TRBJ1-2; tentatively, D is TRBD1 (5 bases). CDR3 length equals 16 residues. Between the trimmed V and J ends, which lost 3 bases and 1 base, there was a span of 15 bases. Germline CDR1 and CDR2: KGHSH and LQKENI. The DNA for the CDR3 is TGTGCCAGCTCACCCTTCCCAGGGCCGGGTAACTATGGCTACACCTTC. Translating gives CASSPFPGPGNYGYTF.

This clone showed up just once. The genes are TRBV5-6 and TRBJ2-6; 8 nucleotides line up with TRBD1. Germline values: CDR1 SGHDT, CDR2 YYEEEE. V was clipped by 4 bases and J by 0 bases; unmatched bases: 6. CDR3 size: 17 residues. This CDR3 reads CASSRRTGNSGANVLTF. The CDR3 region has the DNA TGTGCCAGCAGCCGGCGGACAGGGAACTCTGGGGCCAACGTCCTGACTTTC.

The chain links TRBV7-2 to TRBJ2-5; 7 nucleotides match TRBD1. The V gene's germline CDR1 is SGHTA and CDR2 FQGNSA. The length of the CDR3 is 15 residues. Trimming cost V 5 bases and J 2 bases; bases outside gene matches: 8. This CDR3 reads CASSLPGQPQETQYF. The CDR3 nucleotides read TGTGCCAGCAGCCTCCCGGGACAGCCTCAAGAGACCCAGTACTTC.

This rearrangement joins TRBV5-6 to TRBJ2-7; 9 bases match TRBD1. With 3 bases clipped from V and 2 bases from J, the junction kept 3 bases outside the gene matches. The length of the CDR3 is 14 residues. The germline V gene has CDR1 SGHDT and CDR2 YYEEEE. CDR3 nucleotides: TGTGCCAGCAGCTGGGGGACAGGGACCTACGAGCAGTACTTC. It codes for CASSWGTGTYEQYF.

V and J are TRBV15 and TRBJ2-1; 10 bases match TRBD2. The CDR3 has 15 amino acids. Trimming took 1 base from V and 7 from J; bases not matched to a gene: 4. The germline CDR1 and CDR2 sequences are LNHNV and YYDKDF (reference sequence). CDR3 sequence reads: CATSRGGGLANEQFF. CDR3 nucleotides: TGTGCCACCAGCAGAGGGGGGGGACTAGCGAATGAGCAGTTCTTC.

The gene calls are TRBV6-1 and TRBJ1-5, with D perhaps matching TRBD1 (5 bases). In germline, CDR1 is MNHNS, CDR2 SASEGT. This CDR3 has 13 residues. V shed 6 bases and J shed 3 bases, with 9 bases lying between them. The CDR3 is CASSGHLNQPQHF. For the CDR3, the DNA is TGTGCCAGCAGCGGACACCTCAATCAGCCCCAGCATTTT.

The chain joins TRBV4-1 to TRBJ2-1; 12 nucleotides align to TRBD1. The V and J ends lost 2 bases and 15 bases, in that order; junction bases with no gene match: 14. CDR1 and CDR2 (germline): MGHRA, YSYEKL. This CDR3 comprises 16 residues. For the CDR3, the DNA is TGCGCCAGCAGCCAAACCGGGACAGGGGGCCCCACCATTCGGTTCTTC. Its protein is CASSQTGTGGPTIRFF.

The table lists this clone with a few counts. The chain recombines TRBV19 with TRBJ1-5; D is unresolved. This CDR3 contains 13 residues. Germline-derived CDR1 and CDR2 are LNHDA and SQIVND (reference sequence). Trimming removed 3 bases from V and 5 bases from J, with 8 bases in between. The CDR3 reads CASSILGDQPQHF. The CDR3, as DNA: TGTGCCAGTAGTATTCTCGGGGATCAGCCCCAGCATTTT.

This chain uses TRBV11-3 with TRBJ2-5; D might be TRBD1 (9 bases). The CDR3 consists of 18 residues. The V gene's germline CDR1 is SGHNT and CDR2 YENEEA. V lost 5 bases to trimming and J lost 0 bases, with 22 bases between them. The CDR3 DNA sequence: TGTGCCAGCAGCCCGGGACAGGGTTTCGGGAGGGACCAAGAGACCCAGTACTTC. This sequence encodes CASSPGQGFGRDQETQYF.

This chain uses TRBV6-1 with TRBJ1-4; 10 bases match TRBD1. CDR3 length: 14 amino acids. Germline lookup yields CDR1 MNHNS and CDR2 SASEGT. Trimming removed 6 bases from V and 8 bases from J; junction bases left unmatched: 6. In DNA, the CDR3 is TGTGCCAGCAGGTCGGGACAGGGGAACGAAAAACTGTTTTTT. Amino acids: CASRSGQGNEKLFF.

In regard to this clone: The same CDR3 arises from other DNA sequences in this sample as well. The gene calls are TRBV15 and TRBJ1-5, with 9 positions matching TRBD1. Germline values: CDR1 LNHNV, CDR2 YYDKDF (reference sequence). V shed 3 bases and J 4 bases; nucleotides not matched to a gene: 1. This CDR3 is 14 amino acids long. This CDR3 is CATSRDRGNQPQHF. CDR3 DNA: TGTGCCACCAGCAGGGACAGGGGAAATCAGCCCCAGCATTTT.

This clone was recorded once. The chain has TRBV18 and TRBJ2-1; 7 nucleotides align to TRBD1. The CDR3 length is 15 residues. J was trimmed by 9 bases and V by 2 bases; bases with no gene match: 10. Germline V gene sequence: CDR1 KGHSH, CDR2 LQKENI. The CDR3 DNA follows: TGTGCCAGCTCACCAAATTCGGCAGGGGGAAGTGAGCAGTTCTTC. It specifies CASSPNSAGGSEQFF.

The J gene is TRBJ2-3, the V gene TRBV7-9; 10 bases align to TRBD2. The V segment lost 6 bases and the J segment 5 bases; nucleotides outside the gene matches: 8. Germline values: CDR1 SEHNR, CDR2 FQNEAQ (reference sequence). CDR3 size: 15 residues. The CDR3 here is CASRRAGGPKDTQYF. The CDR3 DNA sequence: TGTGCCAGCAGGAGAGCGGGAGGGCCAAAAGATACGCAGTATTTT.

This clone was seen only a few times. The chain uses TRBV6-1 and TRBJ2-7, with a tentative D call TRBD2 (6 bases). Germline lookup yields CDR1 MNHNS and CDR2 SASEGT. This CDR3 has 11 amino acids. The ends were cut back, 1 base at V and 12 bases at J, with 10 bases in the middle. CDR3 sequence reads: CASSEGVAVYF. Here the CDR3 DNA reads TGTGCCAGCAGTGAAGGGGTAGCGGTGTACTTC.

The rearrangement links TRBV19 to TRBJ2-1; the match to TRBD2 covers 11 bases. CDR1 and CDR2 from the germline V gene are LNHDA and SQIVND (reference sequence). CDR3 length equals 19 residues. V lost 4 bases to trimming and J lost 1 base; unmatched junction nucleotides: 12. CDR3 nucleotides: TGTGCCAGTAGTACAAAAGGGACTAGCGGACCATGGTCCTACAATGAGCAGTTCTTC. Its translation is CASSTKGTSGPWSYNEQFF.

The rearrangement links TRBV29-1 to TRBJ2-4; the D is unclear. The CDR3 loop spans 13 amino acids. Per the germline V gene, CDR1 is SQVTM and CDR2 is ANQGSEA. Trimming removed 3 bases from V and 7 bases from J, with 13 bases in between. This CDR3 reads CSVDRNLGNIQYF. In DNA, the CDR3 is TGCAGCGTTGATCGGAACCTCGGGAACATTCAGTACTTC. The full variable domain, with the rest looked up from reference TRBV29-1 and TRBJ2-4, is SAVISQKPSRDICQRGTSLTIQCQVDSQVTMMFWYRQQPGQSLTLIATANQGSEATYESGFVIDKFPISRPNLTFSTLTVSNMSPEDSSIYLCSVDRNLGNIQYFGAGTRLSVL.

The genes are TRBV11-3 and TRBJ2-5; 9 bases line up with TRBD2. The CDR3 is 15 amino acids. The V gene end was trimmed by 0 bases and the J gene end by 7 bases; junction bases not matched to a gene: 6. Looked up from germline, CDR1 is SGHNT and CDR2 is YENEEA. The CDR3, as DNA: TGTGCCAGCAGCTTAGATTTAGCGGGAGTGGGGACCCAGTACTTC. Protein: CASSLDLAGVGTQYF. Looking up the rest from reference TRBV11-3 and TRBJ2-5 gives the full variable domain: EAGVVQSPRYKIIEKKQPVAFWCNPISGHNTLYWYLQNLGQGPELLIRYENEEAVDDSQLPKDRFSAERLKGVDSTLKIQPAELGDSAVYLCASSLDLAGVGTQYFGPGTRLLVL.

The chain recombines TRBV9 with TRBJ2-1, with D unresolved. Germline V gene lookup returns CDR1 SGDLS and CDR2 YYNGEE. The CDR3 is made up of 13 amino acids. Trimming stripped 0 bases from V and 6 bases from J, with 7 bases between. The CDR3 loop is CASSVGAGNEQFF. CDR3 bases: TGTGCCAGCAGCGTAGGGGCAGGCAATGAGCAGTTCTTC. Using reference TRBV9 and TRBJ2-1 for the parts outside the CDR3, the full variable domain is DSGVTQTPKHLITATGQRVTLRCSPRSGDLSVYWYQQSLDQGLQFLIQYYNGEERAKGNILERFSAQQFPDLHSELNLSSLELGDSALYFCASSVGAGNEQFFGPGTRLTVL.

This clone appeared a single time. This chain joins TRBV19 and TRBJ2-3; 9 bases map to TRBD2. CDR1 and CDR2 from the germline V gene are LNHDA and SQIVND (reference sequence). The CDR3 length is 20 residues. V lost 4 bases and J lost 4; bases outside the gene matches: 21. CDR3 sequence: CASSSGGGLAGLVGADTQYF. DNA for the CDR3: TGTGCCAGTAGTAGCGGGGGCGGCCTAGCGGGACTGGTTGGGGCAGATACGCAGTATTTT.